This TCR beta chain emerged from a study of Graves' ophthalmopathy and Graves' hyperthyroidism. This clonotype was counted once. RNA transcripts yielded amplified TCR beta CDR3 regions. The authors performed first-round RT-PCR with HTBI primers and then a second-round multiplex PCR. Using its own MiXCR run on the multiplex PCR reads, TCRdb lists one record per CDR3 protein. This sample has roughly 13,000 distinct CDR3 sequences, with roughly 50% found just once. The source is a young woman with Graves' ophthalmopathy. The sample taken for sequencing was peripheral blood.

This chain's CDR3 is CAPWRQNTGELFF. DNA for the CDR3: TGTGCCCCCTGGAGGCAGAACACCGGGGAGCTGTTTTTT. This chain uses TRBV7-9 with TRBJ2-2, with TRBD2 as a possible D gene (5 bases). The ends were cut back, 11 bases at V and 1 base at J, with 11 bases in the middle. CDR1 and CDR2 (germline): SEHNR, FQNEAQ (reference sequence). The CDR3 extends over 13 amino acids.